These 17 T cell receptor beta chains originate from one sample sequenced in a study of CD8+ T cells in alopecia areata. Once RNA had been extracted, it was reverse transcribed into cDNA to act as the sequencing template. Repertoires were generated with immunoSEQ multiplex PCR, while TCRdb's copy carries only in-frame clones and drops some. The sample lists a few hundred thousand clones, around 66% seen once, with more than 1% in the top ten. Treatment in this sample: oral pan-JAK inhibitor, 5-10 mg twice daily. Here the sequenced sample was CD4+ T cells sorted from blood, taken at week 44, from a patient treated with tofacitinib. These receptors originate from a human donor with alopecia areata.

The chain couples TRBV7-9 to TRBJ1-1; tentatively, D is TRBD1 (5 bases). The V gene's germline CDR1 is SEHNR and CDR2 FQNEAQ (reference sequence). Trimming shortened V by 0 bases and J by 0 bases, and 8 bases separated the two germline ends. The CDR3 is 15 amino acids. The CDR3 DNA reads TGTGCCAGCAGCTTAGCGGGACGCATGAACACTGAAGCTTTCTTT. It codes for CASSLAGRMNTEAFF.

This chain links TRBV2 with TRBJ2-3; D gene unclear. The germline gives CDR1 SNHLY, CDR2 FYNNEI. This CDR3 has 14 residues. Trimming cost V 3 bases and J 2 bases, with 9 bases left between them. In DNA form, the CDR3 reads TGTGCCAGCAGTGACAATTCATTCACAGATACGCAGTATTTT. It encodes CASSDNSFTDTQYF.

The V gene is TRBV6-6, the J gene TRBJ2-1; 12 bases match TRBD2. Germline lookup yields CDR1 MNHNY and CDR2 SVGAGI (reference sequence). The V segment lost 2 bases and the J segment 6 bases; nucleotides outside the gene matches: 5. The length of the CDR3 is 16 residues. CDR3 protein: CASSYPLAGGPNEQFF. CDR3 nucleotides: TGTGCCAGCAGTTACCCCCTAGCGGGGGGGCCCAATGAGCAGTTCTTC.

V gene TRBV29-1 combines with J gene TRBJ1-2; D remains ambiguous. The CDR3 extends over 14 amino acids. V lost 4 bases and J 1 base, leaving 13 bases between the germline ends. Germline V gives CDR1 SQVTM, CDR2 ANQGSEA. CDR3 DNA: TGCAGCGTTGTGAGTCGGACGGATAACTATGGCTACACCTTC. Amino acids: CSVVSRTDNYGYTF.

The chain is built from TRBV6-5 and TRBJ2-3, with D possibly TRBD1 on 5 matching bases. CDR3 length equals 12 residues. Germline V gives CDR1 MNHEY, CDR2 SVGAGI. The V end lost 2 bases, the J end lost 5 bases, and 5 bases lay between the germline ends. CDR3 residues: CASSYQGDTQYF. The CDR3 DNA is TGTGCCAGCAGTTACCAGGGAGATACGCAGTATTTT.

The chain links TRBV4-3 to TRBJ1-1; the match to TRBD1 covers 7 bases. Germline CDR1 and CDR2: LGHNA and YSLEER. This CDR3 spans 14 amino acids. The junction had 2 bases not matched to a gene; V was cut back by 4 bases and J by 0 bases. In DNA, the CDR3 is TGCGCCAGCAGCCCGGGACAGATGAACACTGAAGCTTTCTTT. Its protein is CASSPGQMNTEAFF.

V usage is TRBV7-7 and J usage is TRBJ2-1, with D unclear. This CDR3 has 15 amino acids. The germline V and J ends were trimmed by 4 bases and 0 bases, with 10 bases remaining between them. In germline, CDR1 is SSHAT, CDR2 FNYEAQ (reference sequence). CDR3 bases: TGTGCCAGCAGCTCACAAAGGAGCTCCTACAATGAGCAGTTCTTC. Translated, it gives CASSSQRSSYNEQFF.

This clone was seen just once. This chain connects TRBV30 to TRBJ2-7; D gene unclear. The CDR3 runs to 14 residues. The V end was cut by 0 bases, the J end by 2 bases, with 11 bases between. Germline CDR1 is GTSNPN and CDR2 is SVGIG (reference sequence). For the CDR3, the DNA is TGTGCCTGGAGTGTAAAACAGAAGCCCTACGAGCAGTACTTC. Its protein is CAWSVKQKPYEQYF.

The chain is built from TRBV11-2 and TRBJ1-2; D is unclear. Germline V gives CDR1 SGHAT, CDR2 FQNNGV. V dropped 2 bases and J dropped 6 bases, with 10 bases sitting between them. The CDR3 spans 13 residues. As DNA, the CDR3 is TGTGCCAGCAGCTTAAGTGCGCGAGATGGCTACACCTTC. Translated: CASSLSARDGYTF.

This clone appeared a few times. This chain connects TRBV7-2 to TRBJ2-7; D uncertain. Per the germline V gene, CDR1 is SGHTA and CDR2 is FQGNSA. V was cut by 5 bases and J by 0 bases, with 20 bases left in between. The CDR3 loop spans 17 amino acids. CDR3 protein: CASSPDPRVSSSYEQYF. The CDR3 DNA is TGTGCCAGCAGCCCTGACCCCCGGGTTTCCAGCTCCTACGAGCAGTACTTC.

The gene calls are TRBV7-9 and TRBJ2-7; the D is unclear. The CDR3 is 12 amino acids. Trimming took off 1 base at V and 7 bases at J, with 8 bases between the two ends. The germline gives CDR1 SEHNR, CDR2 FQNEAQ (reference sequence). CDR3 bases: TGTGCCAGCAGCTTAGACGCGCGGGAGCAGTACTTC. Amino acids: CASSLDAREQYF.

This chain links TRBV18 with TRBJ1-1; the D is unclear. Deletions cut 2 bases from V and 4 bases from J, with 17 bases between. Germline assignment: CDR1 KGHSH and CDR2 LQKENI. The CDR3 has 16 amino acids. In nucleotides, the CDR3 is TGTGCCAGCTCACCAAGATTCGGAGGAGGGATCACTGAAGCTTTCTTT. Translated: CASSPRFGGGITEAFF.

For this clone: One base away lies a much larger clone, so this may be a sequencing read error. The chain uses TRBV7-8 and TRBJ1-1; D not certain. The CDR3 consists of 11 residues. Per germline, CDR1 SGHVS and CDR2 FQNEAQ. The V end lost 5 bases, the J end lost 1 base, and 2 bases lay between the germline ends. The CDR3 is CASSGNTEAFF. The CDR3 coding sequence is TGTGCCAGCAGCGGGAACACTGAAGCTTTCTTT.

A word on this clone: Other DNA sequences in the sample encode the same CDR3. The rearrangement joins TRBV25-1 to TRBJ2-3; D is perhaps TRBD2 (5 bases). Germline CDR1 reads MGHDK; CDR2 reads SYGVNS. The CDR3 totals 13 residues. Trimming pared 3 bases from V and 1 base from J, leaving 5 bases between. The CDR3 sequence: CASSDGGTDTQYF. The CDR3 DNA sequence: TGTGCCAGCAGTGACGGGGGCACAGATACGCAGTATTTT.

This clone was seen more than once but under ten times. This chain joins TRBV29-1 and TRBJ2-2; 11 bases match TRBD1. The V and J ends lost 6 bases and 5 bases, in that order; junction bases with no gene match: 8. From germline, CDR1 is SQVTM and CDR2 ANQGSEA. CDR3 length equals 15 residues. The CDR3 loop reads CSVRSGTGGTGELFF. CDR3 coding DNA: TGCAGCGTGCGATCCGGGACAGGGGGGACCGGGGAGCTGTTTTTT.

The CDR3: CAVDRFYGYTF. The CDR3 DNA sequence: TGTGCCGTCGACAGGTTCTATGGCTACACCTTC. The chain carries TRBV30 and TRBJ1-2; D possibly corresponds to TRBD1 (6 bases). Germline V gene data show CDR1 as GTSNPN and CDR2 as SVGIG (reference sequence). This CDR3 is 11 amino acids long. V lost 8 bases, J lost 4 bases, and 11 bases lay in between.

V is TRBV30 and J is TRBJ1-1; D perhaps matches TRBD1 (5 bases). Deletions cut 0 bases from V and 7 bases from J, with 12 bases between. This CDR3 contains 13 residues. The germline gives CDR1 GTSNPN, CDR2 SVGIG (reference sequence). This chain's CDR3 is CAWSVRGRSEAFF. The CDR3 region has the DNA TGTGCCTGGAGTGTACGGGGACGGAGTGAAGCTTTCTTT.